This T cell receptor beta chain was documented in a study of CD8 T cells in ankylosing spondylitis. From the 5' RACE reads, TCRdb called clonotypes with MiXCR, one entry per CDR3 protein. The repertoire holds approximately 260,000 distinct CDR3 sequences, about a sixth seen once, with about a third in the top ten. Study-level findings and limits: Roughly eight highly homologous variants formed a TCR beta motif that appeared characteristic of ankylosing spondylitis blood.

In regard to this clonotype: Its matching antigen is unknown.

Input material: blood, either unsorted or a sorted T cell fraction (not recorded which). This receptor was taken from a male donor with ankylosing spondylitis or in good health (not recorded which).

The CDR3 DNA reads as TGTGCCAGCAGACGCGAGGAGACCCAGTACTTC. This translates into CASRREETQYF. This chain links TRBV7-9 with TRBJ2-5; D unclear. Trimming left V 6 bases short and J 5 bases short, with 7 bases between. Germline V CDR1 and CDR2: SEHNR, FQNEAQ (reference sequence). The CDR3 spans 11 residues.